Below, 31 T cell receptor beta chains from the same sample are listed, as sequenced in a study of cytomegalovirus exposure and HLA in healthy donors. PCR amplification relied on 60 Vbeta primers (plus 13 Jbeta primers). Sequencing was performed with immunoSEQ multiplex PCR; in TCRdb, only in-frame clones are kept and a portion is missing. This repertoire includes just under 65,000 clones. Material: PBMCs. The receptors shown here come from a boy aged 5-17 years in good health and CMV-seronegative.

The V gene is TRBV4-1, the J gene TRBJ2-1; the match to TRBD1 covers 9 bases. Germline assignment: CDR1 MGHRA and CDR2 YSYEKL. This CDR3 spans 16 amino acids. J gave up 8 bases and V 1 base, and 9 bases lay outside the gene matches. CDR3 nucleotide sequence: TGCGCCAGCAGCCAAGGGGGGACAGGGTTAGGAGATGAGCAGTTCTTC. Its translation: CASSQGGTGLGDEQFF.

This chain connects TRBV6-5 to TRBJ2-7; 7 nucleotides line up with TRBD1. Unmatched junction bases numbered 5, after V lost 1 base and J lost 2 bases. The CDR3 consists of 15 residues. The germline V gene encodes CDR1 MNHEY and CDR2 SVGAGI. The CDR3 is CASSYYADRAYEQYF. The CDR3 nucleotides are TGTGCCAGCAGTTACTATGCAGACAGGGCCTACGAGCAGTACTTC.

V gene TRBV10-3 combines with J gene TRBJ1-5; 7 positions match TRBD1. From germline, CDR1 is ENHRY and CDR2 SYGVKD. Trimming removed 9 bases from V and 3 bases from J; junction bases left unmatched: 14. The CDR3 loop spans 16 amino acids. Here the CDR3 reads CAISQEGALSNQPQHF. Here the CDR3 DNA reads TGTGCCATAAGCCAAGAGGGGGCTCTCTCCAATCAGCCCCAGCATTTT.

The chain couples TRBV5-8 to TRBJ2-5; D perhaps matches TRBD1 (6 bases). The CDR3 length is 13 residues. Germline-derived CDR1 and CDR2 are SGHTS and YDEGEE. V was pared by 3 bases and J by 8 bases, with 14 bases between. The CDR3 nucleotides read TGTGCCAGCAGCTCAGGCGACAGGAGAACCCAGTACTTC. This sequence encodes CASSSGDRRTQYF.

The rearrangement joins TRBV6-6 to TRBJ1-2; tentatively, D is TRBD1 (6 bases). Per the germline V gene, CDR1 is MNHNY and CDR2 is SVGAGI (reference sequence). V lost 6 bases, J lost 8 bases, and 13 bases lay in between. CDR3 length: 12 residues. CDR3 coding DNA: TGTGCCAGCAGCCCAGGGGCATACGGCTACACCTTC. This encodes CASSPGAYGYTF.

The chain has TRBV10-2 and TRBJ2-2; D is perhaps TRBD1 (5 bases). CDR1 is WSHSY, CDR2 SAAADI, per germline. The germline V and J ends were trimmed by 3 bases and 3 bases, with 11 bases remaining between them. This CDR3 is built from 15 residues. The CDR3 region has the DNA TGCGCCAGCAGTGATGGGGCAGGACACACCGGGGAGCTGTTTTTT. It codes for CASSDGAGHTGELFF.

This chain uses TRBV19 with TRBJ2-3, with 11 bases aligning to TRBD2. Trimming cost V 8 bases and J 3 bases; bases outside gene matches: 4. This CDR3 is built from 14 residues. Germline CDR1 reads LNHDA; CDR2 reads SQIVND (reference sequence). For the CDR3, the DNA is TGTGCCAGTCGGGGGACTAGCGGTACAGATACGCAGTATTTT. It is translated as CASRGTSGTDTQYF.

J is TRBJ1-1 and V is TRBV7-9; D might be TRBD1 (6 bases). The V gene's germline CDR1 is SEHNR and CDR2 FQNEAQ (reference sequence). V gave up 2 bases and J gave up 4 bases, with 17 bases separating them. The length of the CDR3 is 16 residues. The CDR3 here is CASSLTRTVWATEAFF. The DNA for the CDR3 is TGTGCCAGCAGCTTAACTCGGACAGTATGGGCCACTGAAGCTTTCTTT. Full variable domain (missing parts from reference TRBV7-9 and TRBJ1-1): DTGVSQNPRHKITKRGQNVTFRCDPISEHNRLYWYRQTLGQGPEFLTYFQNEAQLEKSRLLSDRFSAERPKGSFSTLEIQRTEQGDSAMYLCASSLTRTVWATEAFFGQGTRLTVV.

V is TRBV4-3 and J is TRBJ1-2; D remains ambiguous. V was pared by 0 bases and J by 4 bases, with 9 bases between. This CDR3 has 14 residues. Germline V gene lookup returns CDR1 LGHNA and CDR2 YSLEER. CDR3 DNA: TGCGCCAGCAGCCAAGATCAGTTGGCCTATGGCTACACCTTC. Protein product: CASSQDQLAYGYTF.

This chain links TRBV6-5 with TRBJ1-3, with D possibly matching TRBD1 (6 bases). Trimming removed 6 bases from V and 4 bases from J, with 10 bases in between. Germline V gene data show CDR1 as MNHEY and CDR2 as SVGAGI. CDR3 length: 13 residues. DNA of the CDR3: TGTGCCAGCAGCGTCGACAGGGGAAACACCATATATTTT. This sequence encodes CASSVDRGNTIYF.

This rearrangement joins TRBV30 to TRBJ2-5; 12 nucleotides match TRBD2. V was pared by 4 bases and J by 5 bases, with 8 bases of the junction left unmatched. Germline V gene lookup returns CDR1 GTSNPN and CDR2 SVGIG (reference sequence). CDR3 size: 15 residues. The CDR3 DNA is TGTGCCTGGAATCTAGCGGGAGGGCCGGGGGAGACCCAGTACTTC. Protein sequence: CAWNLAGGPGETQYF. Filled out from reference TRBV30 and TRBJ2-5, the complete variable domain reads SQTIHQWPATLVQPVGSPLSLECTVEGTSNPNLYWYRQAAGRGLQLLFYSVGIGQISSEVPQNLSASRPQDRQFILSSKKLLLSDSGFYLCAWNLAGGPGETQYFGPGTRLLVL.

V and J are TRBV7-9 and TRBJ2-1; 13 bases map to TRBD2. V was clipped by 4 bases and J by 12 bases; unmatched bases: 9. In germline, CDR1 is SEHNR, CDR2 FQNEAQ (reference sequence). This CDR3 comprises 15 residues. CDR3 coding DNA: TGTGCCAGCAGCTCTTCGGGACTAGCGGGACTAGGGCAGTTCTTC. Amino acid sequence: CASSSSGLAGLGQFF.

This rearrangement joins TRBV30 to TRBJ1-3; the D gene is possibly TRBD1 (5 bases). Trimming removed 0 bases from V and 4 bases from J, with 13 bases in between. This CDR3 is built from 15 residues. Per germline, CDR1 GTSNPN and CDR2 SVGIG (reference sequence). The CDR3 sequence is CAWSVGGGFGNTIYF. DNA of the CDR3: TGTGCCTGGAGTGTTGGGGGGGGATTCGGAAACACCATATATTTT.

This rearrangement joins TRBV18 to TRBJ2-7, with D possibly TRBD2 on 5 matching bases. Per germline, CDR1 KGHSH and CDR2 LQKENI. V was pared by 5 bases and J by 5 bases, with 16 bases between. This CDR3 has 14 amino acids. CDR3 DNA sequence: TGTGCCAGCTCAAAGGGAATCGGGGATAACGAGCAGTACTTC. Residues: CASSKGIGDNEQYF.

Worth noting for this clone: Other DNA sequences within the sample encode an identical CDR3. V is TRBV9 and J is TRBJ1-1, with D hard to call. Deletions cut 4 bases from V and 8 bases from J, with 12 bases between. The CDR3 extends over 12 amino acids. CDR1 and CDR2 (germline): SGDLS, YYNGEE. CDR3 sequence reads: CASSPGGLEAFF. For the CDR3, the DNA is TGTGCCAGCAGCCCTGGCGGGCTAGAAGCTTTCTTT.

The chain employs TRBV6-6 and TRBJ1-1; D possibly corresponds to TRBD1 (6 bases). The V and J ends lost 5 bases and 11 bases respectively, with 21 bases between them. Germline assignment: CDR1 MNHNY and CDR2 SVGAGI (reference sequence). CDR3 size: 14 residues. This CDR3 is CASSSRTEHLGAFF. CDR3 nucleotides: TGTGCCAGCAGTAGCCGGACAGAGCATTTAGGGGCTTTCTTT.

V and J are TRBV7-9 and TRBJ2-7; 8 nucleotides match TRBD1. The CDR3 is 14 residues long. J gave up 5 bases and V 5 bases, and 8 bases lay outside the gene matches. In germline, CDR1 is SEHNR, CDR2 FQNEAQ (reference sequence). The CDR3 DNA sequence: TGTGCCAGCAGCCCCCCGGACAGGGAGGACGAGCAGTACTTC. It yields the protein CASSPPDREDEQYF.

J is TRBJ1-1 and V is TRBV11-2, with 11 positions matching TRBD1. V lost 1 base to trimming and J lost 4 bases; unmatched junction nucleotides: 5. The germline gives CDR1 SGHAT, CDR2 FQNNGV. The CDR3 has 16 residues. The CDR3, as DNA: TGTGCCAGCAGCTTAGCCGTCGGGACAGGGGGCACTGAAGCTTTCTTT. Translation gives CASSLAVGTGGTEAFF.

The V and J genes are TRBV19 and TRBJ2-2, with 11 bases that match TRBD1. V lost 4 bases, J lost 6 bases, and 4 bases stayed unmatched. Germline assignment: CDR1 LNHDA and CDR2 SQIVND (reference sequence). The CDR3 covers 15 residues. The CDR3 sequence is CASSRGQGVAGELFF. For the CDR3, the DNA is TGTGCCAGTAGTAGGGGACAGGGGGTCGCCGGGGAGCTGTTTTTT.

The V and J genes are TRBV7-2 and TRBJ1-6; 8 bases are shared with TRBD1. Germline V gene sequence: CDR1 SGHTA, CDR2 FQGNSA. This CDR3 is built from 15 residues. V was pared by 5 bases and J by 7 bases, with 7 bases of the junction left unmatched. CDR3 coding DNA: TGTGCCAGCAGCGCTAGGACAGGGATGAATTCACCCCTCCACTTT. Amino acids: CASSARTGMNSPLHF.

The genes are TRBV7-8 and TRBJ1-2; D call uncertain. Trimming removed 0 bases at V and 1 base at J, with 6 bases between. The CDR3 length is 14 residues. Germline V CDR1 and CDR2: SGHVS, FQNEAQ. The CDR3 DNA sequence: TGTGCCAGCAGCTTAGCGAACAATAACTATGGCTACACCTTC. Translating it yields CASSLANNNYGYTF.

The chain couples TRBV2 to TRBJ2-3; TRBD2 is a possible D gene (5 bases). Between the trimmed V and J ends, which lost 4 bases and 13 bases, there was a span of 21 bases. The CDR3 covers 14 residues. Germline assignment: CDR1 SNHLY and CDR2 FYNNEI. The CDR3 DNA sequence: TGTGCCAGCAGTGGAATCGGGATACACATGAGGGAGTATTTT. Its translation is CASSGIGIHMREYF.

V gene TRBV7-9 combines with J gene TRBJ1-6, with 7 nucleotides matching TRBD1. Per germline, CDR1 SEHNR and CDR2 FQNEAQ (reference sequence). The J segment lost 7 bases and the V segment lost 5 bases, leaving 8 bases of the junction unmatched. This CDR3 comprises 15 residues. In DNA, the CDR3 is TGTGCCAGCAGCCCGTCGGGACAGCTCAATTCACCCCTCCACTTT. Its protein product is CASSPSGQLNSPLHF.

This sequence joins TRBV4-3 and TRBJ2-2, with TRBD2 identical over 15 bases. Trimming took 6 bases from V and 0 from J; bases not matched to a gene: 8. Germline assignment: CDR1 LGHNA and CDR2 YSLEER. This CDR3 has 19 residues. The CDR3 nucleotides read TGCGCCAGCAGGATATCCGGGACTAGCGGGAGGCCGAACACCGGGGAGCTGTTTTTT. Protein product: CASRISGTSGRPNTGELFF.

V is TRBV5-1 and J is TRBJ2-3, with 11 bases matching TRBD2. Germline V gene sequence: CDR1 SGHRS, CDR2 YFSETQ. This CDR3 region has 15 residues. Trimming removed 1 base from V and 13 bases from J; junction bases left unmatched: 11. The CDR3 is CASSLTSGSVGFEYF. The CDR3 DNA sequence: TGCGCCAGCAGCTTGACTAGCGGGAGTGTGGGGTTCGAGTATTTT.

The chain links TRBV5-1 to TRBJ2-2, with 8 bases aligning to TRBD1. With 4 bases clipped from V and 5 bases from J, the junction kept 10 bases outside the gene matches. The CDR3 is made up of 16 amino acids. Per germline, CDR1 SGHRS and CDR2 YFSETQ. CDR3 protein: CASSRTGQGQTGELFF. As DNA, the CDR3 is TGCGCCAGCAGCCGAACAGGACAGGGCCAAACCGGGGAGCTGTTTTTT. Drawing the rest from reference TRBV5-1 and TRBJ2-2, the complete variable domain is KAGVTQTPRYLIKTRGQQVTLSCSPISGHRSVSWYQQTPGQGLQFLFEYFSETQRNKGNFPGRFSGRQFSNSRSEMNVSTLELGDSALYLCASSRTGQGQTGELFFGEGSRLTVL.

This chain links TRBV6-1 with TRBJ1-1, with a tentative D call TRBD1 (5 bases). This CDR3 is built from 16 residues. CDR1 and CDR2 (germline): MNHNS, SASEGT. Trimming stripped 0 bases from V and 5 bases from J, with 16 bases between. The chain's CDR3 is CASSEATQGMRTEAFF. CDR3 bases: TGTGCCAGCAGTGAAGCGACGCAGGGTATGAGGACTGAAGCTTTCTTT.

The rearrangement uses TRBV19 and TRBJ2-1; TRBD1 aligns across 8 bases. Trimming at V came to 0 bases and at J to 6 bases, leaving 10 bases not matched to a gene. CDR1 is LNHDA and CDR2 is SQIVND in the germline V gene (reference sequence). The CDR3 runs to 17 residues. The CDR3, as DNA: TGTGCCAGTAGTATAGATCCCCGGGCAGGGGGCATCAATGAGCAGTTCTTC. Its translation is CASSIDPRAGGINEQFF.

The chain uses TRBV5-5 and TRBJ2-7, with D perhaps TRBD1 (6 bases). Trimming pared 2 bases from V and 2 bases from J, leaving 11 bases between. Germline assignment: CDR1 SGHKS and CDR2 YYEKEE (reference sequence). The CDR3 is 14 amino acids. For the CDR3, the DNA is TGTGCCAGCAGCTTAGCTACAGGGCCCTACGAGCAGTACTTC. Residues: CASSLATGPYEQYF. Combining the CDR3 with reference TRBV5-5 and TRBJ2-7 gives the whole variable domain DAGVTQSPTHLIKTRGQQVTLRCSPISGHKSVSWYQQVLGQGPQFIFQYYEKEERGRGNFPDRFSARQFPNYSSELNVNALLLGDSALYLCASSLATGPYEQYFGPGTRLTVT.

The CDR3 region is CASRSPTDSGNTIYF. The CDR3 nucleotides read TGTGCCAGCAGATCCCCGACTGACTCTGGAAACACCATATATTTT. This chain uses TRBV6-1 with TRBJ1-3; D uncertain. Germline loops: CDR1 MNHNS, CDR2 SASEGT. The length of the CDR3 is 15 residues. The germline V and J ends were trimmed by 6 bases and 0 bases, with 12 bases remaining between them.

The chain has TRBV5-1 and TRBJ1-6; 11 bases are shared with TRBD1. The CDR3 runs 15 residues. The germline V gene encodes CDR1 SGHRS and CDR2 YFSETQ. Trimming cost V 0 bases and J 9 bases; bases outside gene matches: 2. CDR3 nucleotides: TGCGCCAGCAGCTTGGGGGGACAGGGGGTTTCACCCCTCCACTTT. It encodes CASSLGGQGVSPLHF.